A selection of T cell receptor beta chains follows, all from one sample in a study of radiation and T cells in renal cell carcinoma. The protocol was immunoSEQ multiplex PCR, while the TCRdb copy is restricted to in-frame clones and leaves out a portion. Of 100,000 to 150,000 clones listed, about four fifths are singletons. Material: blood, obtained from a patient whose treatment included radiotherapy and nephrectomy. These receptor sequences come from a man over 45 with renal cell carcinoma. The CDR3 runs from the conserved cysteine through the conserved F or W. A D gene is named only where the DNA matches it firmly. Some rows mark clone size as missing; the rest say once, few, many or name a class of expanded clone.

V gene	D gene	clone size	J gene	CDR3 protein	CDR3 DNA
TRBV7-2	TRBD1	few	TRBJ2-2	CASKVDRGDGELFF	TGTGCCAGCAAGGTGGACAGGGGGGACGGGGAGCTGTTTTTT
TRBV4-1	TRBD2	NA	TRBJ2-7	CASSPTSGGAYEQYF	TGCGCCAGCAGCCCGACTAGCGGGGGGGCCTACGAGCAGTACTTC
TRBV7-2	NA	NA	TRBJ2-4	CASSFQGGGHIQYF	TGTGCCAGCAGCTTCCAGGGGGGCGGGCACATTCAGTACTTC
TRBV6-1	TRBD2	NA	TRBJ2-5	CASSVPGLEETQYF	TGTGCCAGCAGTGTACCGGGACTAGAAGAGACCCAGTACTTC
TRBV4-1	NA	NA	TRBJ2-3	CASSQGGRPSTDTQYF	TGCGCCAGCAGCCAAGGGGGCAGGCCTAGCACAGATACGCAGTATTTT
TRBV5-1	TRBD2	NA	TRBJ2-1	CASSLLAGTNNEQFF	TGCGCCAGCAGCTTGCTCGCCGGGACTAACAATGAGCAGTTCTTC
TRBV18	NA	NA	TRBJ2-1	CASSPQVSYNEQFF	TGTGCCAGCTCACCGCAGGTCTCCTACAATGAGCAGTTCTTC
TRBV29-1	NA	NA	TRBJ1-3	CSVSDRNTIYF	TGCAGCGTCTCCGATAGAAACACCATATATTTT
TRBV7-2	NA	NA	TRBJ1-5	CASSLLGAAQPQHF	TGTGCCAGCAGCTTATTAGGGGCTGCTCAGCCCCAGCATTTT
TRBV18	NA	NA	TRBJ2-6	CASSLEGTSGANVLTF	TGTGCCAGCTCACTAGAGGGAACTAGTGGGGCCAACGTCCTGACTTTC
TRBV30	NA	NA	TRBJ1-2	CAWSVKGVVGYTF	TGTGCCTGGAGTGTTAAAGGGGTCGTGGGCTACACCTTC
TRBV19	NA	NA	TRBJ1-5	CASSGRQDHQPQHF	TGTGCCAGTAGTGGCCGCCAGGACCATCAGCCCCAGCATTTT
TRBV14	NA	NA	TRBJ2-7	CASSHSYEQYF	TGTGCCAGCAGCCACTCCTACGAGCAGTACTTC
TRBV5-4	NA	NA	TRBJ1-3	CASSLAGGRSGNTIYF	TGTGCCAGCAGCTTGGCAGGTGGACGTTCTGGAAACACCATATATTTT
TRBV27	NA	once	TRBJ2-7	CASSQTSLVYEQYF	TGTGCCAGCAGTCAAACTAGTCTTGTCTACGAGCAGTACTTC
TRBV27	NA	NA	TRBJ2-5	CASSRRGEETQYF	TGTGCCAGCAGTCGAAGAGGGGAGGAGACCCAGTACTTC
TRBV7-2	TRBD1	once	TRBJ1-2	CASSPQGTGGDGYTF	TGTGCCAGCAGCCCGCAGGGGACAGGGGGTGACGGCTACACCTTC
TRBV6-5	TRBD2	NA	TRBJ2-7	CASSSTSGRALEQYF	TGTGCCAGCAGTTCGACTAGCGGGAGGGCTCTCGAGCAGTACTTC
TRBV5-1	NA	few	TRBJ1-3	CASSPWGDVSGNTIYF	TGCGCCAGCAGCCCGTGGGGGGATGTCTCTGGAAACACCATATATTTT
TRBV4-2	NA	NA	TRBJ1-2	CASSQSDYGYTF	TGTGCCAGCAGCCAGTCAGACTATGGCTACACCTTC
TRBV18	TRBD1	NA	TRBJ1-1	CASSPTGATEAFF	TGTGCCAGCTCCCCGACAGGGGCCACTGAAGCTTTCTTT
TRBV7-2	NA	NA	TRBJ1-3	CASSLALSGNTIYF	TGTGCCAGCAGCTTAGCCCTATCTGGAAACACCATATATTTT
TRBV29-1	TRBD1	NA	TRBJ2-7	CSVSEGASYEQYF	TGCAGCGTGTCAGAGGGGGCATCCTACGAGCAGTACTTC
TRBV6-5	TRBD1	NA	TRBJ2-5	CASSQDRGETQYF	TGTGCCAGCAGCCAGGACAGGGGGGAGACCCAGTACTTC
TRBV29-1	TRBD2	NA	TRBJ2-1	CSVDGRGGLDEQFF	TGCAGCGTTGATGGGCGGGGGGGCCTTGATGAGCAGTTCTTC
TRBV6-6	TRBD1	NA	TRBJ1-2	CASSKQGDGYTF	TGTGCCAGCAGTAAACAGGGGGATGGCTACACCTTC
TRBV11-2	NA	NA	TRBJ2-3	CASSPSARTNTDTQYF	TGTGCCAGCAGCCCGTCGGCTAGAACTAACACAGATACGCAGTATTTT
TRBV21-1	NA	NA	TRBJ2-5	CASSKVRSEQETQYF	TGTGCCAGCAGCAAAGTTAGGTCAGAACAAGAGACCCAGTACTTC